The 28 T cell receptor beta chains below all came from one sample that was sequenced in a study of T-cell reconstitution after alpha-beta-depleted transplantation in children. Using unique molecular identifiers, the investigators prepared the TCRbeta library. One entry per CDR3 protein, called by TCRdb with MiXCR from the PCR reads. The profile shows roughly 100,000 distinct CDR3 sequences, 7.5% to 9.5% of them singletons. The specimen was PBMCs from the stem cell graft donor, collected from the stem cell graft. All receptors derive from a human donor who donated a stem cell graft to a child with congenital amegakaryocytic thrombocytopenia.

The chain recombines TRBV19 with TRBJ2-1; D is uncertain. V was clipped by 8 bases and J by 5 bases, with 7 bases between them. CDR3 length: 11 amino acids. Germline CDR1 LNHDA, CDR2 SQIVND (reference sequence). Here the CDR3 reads CASYNNNEQFF. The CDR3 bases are TGTGCCAGTTATAACAACAATGAGCAGTTCTTC.

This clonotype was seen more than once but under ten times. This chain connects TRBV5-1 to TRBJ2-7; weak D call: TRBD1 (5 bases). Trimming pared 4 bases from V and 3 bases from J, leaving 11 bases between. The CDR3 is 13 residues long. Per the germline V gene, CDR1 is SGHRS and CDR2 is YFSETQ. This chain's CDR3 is CASSDDSYYEQYF. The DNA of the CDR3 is TGCGCCAGCAGCGATGACAGCTACTACGAGCAGTACTTC.

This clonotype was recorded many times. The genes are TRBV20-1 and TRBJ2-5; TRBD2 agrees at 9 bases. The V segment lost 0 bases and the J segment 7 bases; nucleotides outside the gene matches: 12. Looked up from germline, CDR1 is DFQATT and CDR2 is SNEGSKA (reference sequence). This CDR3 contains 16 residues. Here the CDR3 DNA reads TGCAGTGCTAGAGATATGGCTAGCGGGGCCGGGGGGACCCAGTACTTC. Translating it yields CSARDMASGAGGTQYF.

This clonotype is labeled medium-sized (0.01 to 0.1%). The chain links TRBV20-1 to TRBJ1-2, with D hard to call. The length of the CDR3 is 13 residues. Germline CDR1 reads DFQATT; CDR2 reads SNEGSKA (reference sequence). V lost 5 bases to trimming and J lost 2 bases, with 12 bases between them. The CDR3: CSAGERWNYGYTF. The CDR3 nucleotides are TGCAGTGCTGGGGAACGCTGGAACTATGGCTACACCTTC.

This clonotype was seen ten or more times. The CDR3 sequence is CASSQTSGEQYF. The CDR3 DNA reads as TGTGCCAGCAGCCAGACTAGTGGCGAGCAGTACTTC. The chain recombines TRBV12-3 or TRBV12-4 with TRBJ2-7; D might be TRBD2 (6 bases). Deletions cut 6 bases from V and 6 bases from J, with 12 bases between. CDR3 size: 12 residues.

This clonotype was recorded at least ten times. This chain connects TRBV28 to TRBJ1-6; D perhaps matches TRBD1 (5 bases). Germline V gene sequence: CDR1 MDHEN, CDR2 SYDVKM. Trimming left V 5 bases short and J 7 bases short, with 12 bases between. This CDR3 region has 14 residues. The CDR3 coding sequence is TGTGCCAGCAGTCCTCGGGGCCCGAATTCACCCCTCCACTTT. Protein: CASSPRGPNSPLHF.

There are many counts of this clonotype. CDR3 in DNA: TGCAGTGCTAGAGGAGCGGGGGGATTCTACAATGAGCAGTTCTTC. This gives the protein CSARGAGGFYNEQFF. The chain is built from TRBV20-1 and TRBJ2-1; 9 nucleotides line up with TRBD2. This CDR3 comprises 15 residues. In germline, CDR1 is DFQATT, CDR2 SNEGSKA (reference sequence). V lost 1 base, J lost 3 bases, and 4 bases stayed unmatched.

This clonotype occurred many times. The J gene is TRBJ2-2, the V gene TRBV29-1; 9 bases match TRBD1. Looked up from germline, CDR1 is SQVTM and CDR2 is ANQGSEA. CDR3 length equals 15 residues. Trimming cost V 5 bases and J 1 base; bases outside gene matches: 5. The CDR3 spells CSVTGGSVNTGELFF. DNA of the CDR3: TGCAGCGTTACAGGGGGCTCGGTGAACACCGGGGAGCTGTTTTTT.

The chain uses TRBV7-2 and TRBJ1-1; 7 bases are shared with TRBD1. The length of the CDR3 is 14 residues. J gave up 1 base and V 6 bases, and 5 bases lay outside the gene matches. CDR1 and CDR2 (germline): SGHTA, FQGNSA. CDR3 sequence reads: CASRSPGGNTEAFF. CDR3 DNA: TGTGCCAGCAGGTCTCCAGGGGGGAACACTGAAGCTTTCTTT.

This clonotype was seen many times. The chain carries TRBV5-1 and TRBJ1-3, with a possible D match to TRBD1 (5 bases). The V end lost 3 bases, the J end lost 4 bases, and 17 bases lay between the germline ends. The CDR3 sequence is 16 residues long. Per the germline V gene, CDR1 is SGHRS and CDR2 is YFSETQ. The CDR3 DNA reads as TGCGCCAGCAGCTCGGGACTCCCCTCCTCCGGAAACACCATATATTTT. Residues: CASSSGLPSSGNTIYF.

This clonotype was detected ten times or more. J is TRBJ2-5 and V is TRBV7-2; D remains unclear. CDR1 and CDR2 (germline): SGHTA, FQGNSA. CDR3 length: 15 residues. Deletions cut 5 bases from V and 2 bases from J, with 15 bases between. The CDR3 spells CASSQSYGFQETQYF. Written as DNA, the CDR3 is TGTGCCAGCAGCCAGAGCTACGGATTTCAAGAGACCCAGTACTTC.

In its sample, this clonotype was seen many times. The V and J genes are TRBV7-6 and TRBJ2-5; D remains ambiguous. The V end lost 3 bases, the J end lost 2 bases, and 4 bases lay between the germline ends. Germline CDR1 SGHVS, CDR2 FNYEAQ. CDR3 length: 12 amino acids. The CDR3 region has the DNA TGTGCCAGCAGCTTCGAACAAGAGACCCAGTACTTC. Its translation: CASSFEQETQYF.

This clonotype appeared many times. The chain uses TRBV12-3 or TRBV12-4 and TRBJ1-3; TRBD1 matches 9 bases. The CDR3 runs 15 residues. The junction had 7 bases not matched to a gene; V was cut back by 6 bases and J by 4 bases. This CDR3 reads CASSPPGTGGNTIYF. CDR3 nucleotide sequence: TGTGCCAGCAGCCCGCCAGGGACAGGGGGAAACACCATATATTTT.

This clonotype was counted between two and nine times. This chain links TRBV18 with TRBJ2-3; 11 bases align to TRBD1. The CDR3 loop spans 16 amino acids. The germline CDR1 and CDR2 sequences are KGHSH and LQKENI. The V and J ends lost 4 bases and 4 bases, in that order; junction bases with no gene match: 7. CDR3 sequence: CASSQWDRGFADTQYF. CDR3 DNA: TGTGCCAGCTCACAGTGGGACAGGGGGTTTGCAGATACGCAGTATTTT.

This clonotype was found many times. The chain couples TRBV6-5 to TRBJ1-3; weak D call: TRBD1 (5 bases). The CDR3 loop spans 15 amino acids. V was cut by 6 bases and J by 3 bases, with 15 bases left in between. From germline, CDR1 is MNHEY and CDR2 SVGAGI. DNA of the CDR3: TGTGCCAGCAGGCCCAGGGCCGTCTTTGGAAACACCATATATTTT. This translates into CASRPRAVFGNTIYF.

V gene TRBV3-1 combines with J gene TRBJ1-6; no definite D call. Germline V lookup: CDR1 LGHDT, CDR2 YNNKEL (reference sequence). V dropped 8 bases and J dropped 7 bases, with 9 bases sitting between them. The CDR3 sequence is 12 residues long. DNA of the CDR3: TGTGCCAGCTGTCTCGGGAATTCACCCCTCCACTTT. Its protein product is CASCLGNSPLHF. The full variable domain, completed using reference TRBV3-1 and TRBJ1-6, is DTAVSQTPKYLVTQMGNDKSIKCEQNLGHDTMYWYKQDSKKFLKIMFSYNNKELIINETVPNRFSPKSPDKAHLNLHINSLELGDSAVYFCASCLGNSPLHFGNGTRLTVT.

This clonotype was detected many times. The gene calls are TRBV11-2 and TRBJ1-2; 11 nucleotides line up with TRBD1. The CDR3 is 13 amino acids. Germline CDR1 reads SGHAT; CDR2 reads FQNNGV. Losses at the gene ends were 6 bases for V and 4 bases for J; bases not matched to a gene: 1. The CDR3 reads CASRGQGGYGYTF. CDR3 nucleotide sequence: TGTGCCAGCAGGGGACAGGGGGGCTATGGCTACACCTTC.

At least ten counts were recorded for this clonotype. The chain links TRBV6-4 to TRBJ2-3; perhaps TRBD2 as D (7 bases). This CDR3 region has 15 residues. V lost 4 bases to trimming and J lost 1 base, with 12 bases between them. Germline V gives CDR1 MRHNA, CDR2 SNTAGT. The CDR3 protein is CASSAEGGGTDTQYF. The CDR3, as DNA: TGTGCCAGCAGTGCCGAGGGGGGGGGCACAGATACGCAGTATTTT.

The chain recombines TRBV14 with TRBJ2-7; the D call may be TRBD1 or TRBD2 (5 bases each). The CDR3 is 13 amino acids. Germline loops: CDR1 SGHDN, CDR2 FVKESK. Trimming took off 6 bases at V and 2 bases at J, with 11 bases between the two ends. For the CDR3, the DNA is TGTGCCAGCAGGGGGGACCAACCCTACGAGCAGTACTTC. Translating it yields CASRGDQPYEQYF.

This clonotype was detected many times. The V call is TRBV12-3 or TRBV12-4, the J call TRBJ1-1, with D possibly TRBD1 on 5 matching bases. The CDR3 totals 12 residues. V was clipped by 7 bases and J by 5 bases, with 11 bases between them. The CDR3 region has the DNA TGTGCCAGCACCATCGGGGGTACTGAAGCTTTCTTT. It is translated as CASTIGGTEAFF.

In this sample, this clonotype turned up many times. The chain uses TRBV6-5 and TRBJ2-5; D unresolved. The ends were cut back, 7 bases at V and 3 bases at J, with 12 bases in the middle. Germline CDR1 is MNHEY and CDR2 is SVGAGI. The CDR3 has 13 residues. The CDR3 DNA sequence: TGTGCCAGCACTCGGCCTGGCGAAGAGACCCAGTACTTC. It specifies CASTRPGEETQYF.

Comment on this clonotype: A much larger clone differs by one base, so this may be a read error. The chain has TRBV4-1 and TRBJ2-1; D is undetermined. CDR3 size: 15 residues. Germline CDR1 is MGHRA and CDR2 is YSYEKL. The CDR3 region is CASSQEGQRLNDQFF. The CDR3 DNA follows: TGCGCCAGCAGCCAAGAGGGCCAGCGTCTGAATGACCAGTTCTTC.

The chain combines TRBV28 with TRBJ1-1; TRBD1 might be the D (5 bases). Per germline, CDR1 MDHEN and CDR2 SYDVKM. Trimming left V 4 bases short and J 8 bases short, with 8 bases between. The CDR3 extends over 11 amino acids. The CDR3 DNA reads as TGTGCCAGCAGTTCCCACAGGGAAGCTTTCTTT. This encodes CASSSHREAFF.

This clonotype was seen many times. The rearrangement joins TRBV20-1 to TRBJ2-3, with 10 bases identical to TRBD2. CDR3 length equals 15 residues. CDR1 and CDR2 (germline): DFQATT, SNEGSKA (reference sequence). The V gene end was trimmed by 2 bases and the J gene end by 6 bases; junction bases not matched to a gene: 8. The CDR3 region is CSARTSSGSGDTQYF. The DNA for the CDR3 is TGCAGTGCTAGAACCTCTAGCGGGAGTGGGGATACGCAGTATTTT.

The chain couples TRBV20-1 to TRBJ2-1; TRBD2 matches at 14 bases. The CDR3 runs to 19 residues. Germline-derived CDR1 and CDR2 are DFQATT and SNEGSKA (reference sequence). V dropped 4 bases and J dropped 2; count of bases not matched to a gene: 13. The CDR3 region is CSATSGTSGSEWPYNEQFF. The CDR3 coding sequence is TGCAGTGCTACCTCCGGGACTAGCGGGAGCGAGTGGCCCTACAATGAGCAGTTCTTC.

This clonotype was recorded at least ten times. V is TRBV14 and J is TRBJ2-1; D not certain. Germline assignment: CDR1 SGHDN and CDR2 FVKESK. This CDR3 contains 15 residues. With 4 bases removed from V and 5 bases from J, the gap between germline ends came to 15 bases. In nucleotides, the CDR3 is TGTGCCAGCAGCCTCCTGGAAACGGGCCACAATGAGCAGTTCTTC. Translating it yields CASSLLETGHNEQFF. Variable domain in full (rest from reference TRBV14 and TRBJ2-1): EAGVTQFPSHSVIEKGQTVTLRCDPISGHDNLYWYRRVMGKEIKFLLHFVKESKQDESGMPNNRFLAERTGGTYSTLKVQPAELEDSGVYFCASSLLETGHNEQFFGPGTRLTVL.

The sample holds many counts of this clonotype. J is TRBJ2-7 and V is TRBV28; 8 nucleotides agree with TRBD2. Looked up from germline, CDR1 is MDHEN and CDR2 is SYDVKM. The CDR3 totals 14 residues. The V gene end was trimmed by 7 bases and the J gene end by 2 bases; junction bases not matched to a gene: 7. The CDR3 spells CASIGGAPPYEQYF. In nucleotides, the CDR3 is TGTGCCAGCATCGGGGGGGCCCCCCCCTACGAGCAGTACTTC. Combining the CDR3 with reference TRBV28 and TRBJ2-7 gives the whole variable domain DVKVTQSSRYLVKRTGEKVFLECVQDMDHENMFWYRQDPGLGLRLIYFSYDVKMKEKGDIPEGYSVSREKKERFSLILESASTNQTSMYLCASIGGAPPYEQYFGPGTRLTVT.

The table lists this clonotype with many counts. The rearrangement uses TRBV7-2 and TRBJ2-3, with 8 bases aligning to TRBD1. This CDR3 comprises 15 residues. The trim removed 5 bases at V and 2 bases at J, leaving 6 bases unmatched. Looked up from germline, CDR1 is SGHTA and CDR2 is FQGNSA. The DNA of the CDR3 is TGTGCCAGCAGCCAAGGACAGGGCTTCACAGATACGCAGTATTTT. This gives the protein CASSQGQGFTDTQYF.